This T cell receptor (beta chain) was captured in a study of cytomegalovirus exposure and HLA in healthy donors. Findings and caveats of the study: On later analysis, the bulk of CMV-associated TCR beta chains appeared to be HLA-restricted.

To note about this clone: Its target is unknown.

Primers: 60 Vbeta forward and 13 Jbeta reverse. The table came from immunoSEQ multiplex PCR; TCRdb's copy has only in-frame clones and leaves some out. The sample contains hundreds of thousands of clones, about 75% of which appear only once. The TCR sequence derives from a female donor in good health and CMV-seronegative. Sequenced material: PBMCs.

CDR3 coding DNA: TGTGCCAGCAGTCCTGTGCAGGGTTGGGCTCTGCAGTATTTT. Encoded protein: CASSPVQGWALQYF. V gene TRBV6-4 combines with J gene TRBJ2-3; the D gene is possibly TRBD1 (5 bases). This CDR3 is 14 amino acids long. The germline V gene has CDR1 MRHNA and CDR2 SNTAGT. Trimming removed 5 bases from V and 11 bases from J, with 20 bases in between.